This T cell receptor beta chain stems from a study of early T cells in non-severe SARS-CoV-2 infection. The protocol attached unique molecular identifiers to individual cDNA molecules. TCRdb re-called the 5' RACE reads with MiXCR, one entry per CDR3 protein. The sample includes roughly 32,000 distinct CDR3 sequences, roughly 6.6% of them seen just once. This clonotype was seen at least ten times. Germline lookup yields CDR1 SGHRS and CDR2 YFSETQ. Trimming left V 3 bases short and J 9 bases short, with 8 bases between. This CDR3 is built from 11 residues. Sequenced input: whole blood. V gene TRBV5-1 combines with J gene TRBJ2-3, with D maybe TRBD1 (6 bases). The TCR originated in an adult who was a healthcare worker with PCR-confirmed SARS-CoV-2 infection or an uninfected control (not recorded which). The CDR3 bases are TGCGCCAGCAGCTCCGACAGGACGCAGTATTTT. Translation: CASSSDRTQYF.